The 19 T cell receptor beta chains listed next were all sequenced from one sample in a study of CD8 T cells in ankylosing spondylitis. MiXCR, applied by TCRdb to the 5' RACE reads, yields one record per CDR3 protein. The profile shows nearly 250,000 distinct CDR3 sequences, 32% of them singletons. Source material: blood, either unsorted or a sorted T cell fraction (not recorded which). These receptor sequences come from a male donor with ankylosing spondylitis or in good health (not recorded which).

This clonotype has a handful of counts. This chain joins TRBV12-3 or TRBV12-4 and TRBJ2-2; 11 nucleotides agree with TRBD2. V was clipped by 4 bases and J by 0 bases; unmatched bases: 4. This CDR3 region has 17 residues. The CDR3 nucleotides read TGTGCCAGCAGTTCTAGCGGGGGGCGGCCGAACACCGGGGAGCTGTTTTTT. Translating gives CASSSSGGRPNTGELFF.

The V and J genes are TRBV28 and TRBJ2-5; D possibly corresponds to TRBD1 (6 bases). The CDR3 spans 13 residues. V lost 6 bases, J lost 0 bases, and 8 bases lay in between. CDR1 is MDHEN, CDR2 SYDVKM, per germline. CDR3: CASRWDNQETQYF. The CDR3 coding sequence is TGTGCCAGCAGATGGGACAACCAAGAGACCCAGTACTTC. Variable domain in full (rest from reference TRBV28 and TRBJ2-5): DVKVTQSSRYLVKRTGEKVFLECVQDMDHENMFWYRQDPGLGLRLIYFSYDVKMKEKGDIPEGYSVSREKKERFSLILESASTNQTSMYLCASRWDNQETQYFGPGTRLLVL.

The DNA for the CDR3 is TGTGCCATCAGTGAGTCGAAAATAAATTCACCCCTCCACTTT. Translating gives CAISESKINSPLHF. The chain combines TRBV10-3 with TRBJ1-6; D ambiguous. Trimming removed 0 bases from V and 7 bases from J, with 7 bases in between. Germline assignment: CDR1 ENHRY and CDR2 SYGVKD. The CDR3 is made up of 14 amino acids.

The rearrangement joins TRBV7-8 to TRBJ2-1, with D possibly matching TRBD2 (6 bases). V lost 4 bases and J lost 9, with 13 bases in between. The germline V gene encodes CDR1 SGHVS and CDR2 FQNEAQ. This CDR3 comprises 13 residues. For the CDR3, the DNA is TGTGCCAGCAGCTGGGGCGGGACGAGTGAGCAGTTCTTC. It specifies CASSWGGTSEQFF.

The rearrangement joins TRBV20-1 to TRBJ1-5, with D tentatively TRBD1 (5 bases). With 5 bases removed from V and 9 bases from J, the gap between germline ends came to 17 bases. The CDR3 spans 13 residues. The germline CDR1 and CDR2 sequences are DFQATT and SNEGSKA (reference sequence). In nucleotides, the CDR3 is TGCAGTGCTGGCGGGACTCAGCCTTTGCCCCAGCATTTT. This encodes CSAGGTQPLPQHF.

This chain uses TRBV20-1 with TRBJ1-2; D is possibly TRBD1 (6 bases). This CDR3 is built from 10 residues. Trimming shortened V by 6 bases and J by 8 bases, and 10 bases separated the two germline ends. The V gene's germline CDR1 is DFQATT and CDR2 SNEGSKA (reference sequence). The CDR3 bases are TGCAGTGCGTGGACAGCCGGCTACACCTTC. Translating it yields CSAWTAGYTF.

With respect to this clonotype: The junction departs from the called germline gene at one end, perhaps through a read error. The CDR3 DNA follows: TGTGCTAGCAGCGATACAGGGAATGAGCAGTTCTTC. Residues: CASSDTGNEQFF. V gene TRBV7-7 combines with J gene TRBJ2-1; D is perhaps TRBD1 (6 bases). This CDR3 contains 12 residues. Germline CDR1 SSHAT, CDR2 FNYEAQ (reference sequence).

The chain carries TRBV11-2 and TRBJ2-5, with D uncertain. Trimming stripped 7 bases from V and 1 base from J, with 13 bases between. From germline, CDR1 is SGHAT and CDR2 FQNNGV. The CDR3 length is 14 residues. CDR3 coding DNA: TGTGCCAGCACCCCAACGTGGGGCCAAGAGACCCAGTACTTC. This sequence encodes CASTPTWGQETQYF.

The rearrangement joins TRBV3-1 to TRBJ2-5; no firm D call. Trimming pared 1 base from V and 7 bases from J, leaving 7 bases between. Germline V lookup: CDR1 LGHDT, CDR2 YNNKEL (reference sequence). The CDR3 has 12 residues. CDR3 bases: TGTGCCAGCAGCCAAGGCCTTGGGACCCAGTACTTC. As protein: CASSQGLGTQYF.

The J gene is TRBJ2-1, the V gene TRBV12-3 or TRBV12-4, with D maybe TRBD2 (6 bases). This CDR3 has 13 residues. The V end lost 10 bases, the J end lost 6 bases, and 16 bases lay between the germline ends. The chain's CDR3 is CATASAHFNEQFF. CDR3 nucleotide sequence: TGTGCCACCGCTAGCGCGCACTTCAATGAGCAGTTCTTC.

The chain is built from TRBV20-1 and TRBJ1-5; possible D gene TRBD1, 6 bases. Trimming stripped 0 bases from V and 1 base from J, with 19 bases between. Germline lookup yields CDR1 DFQATT and CDR2 SNEGSKA (reference sequence). The CDR3 totals 18 residues. The CDR3 region is CSARDVQAGEMSNQPQHF. The DNA for the CDR3 is TGCAGTGCTAGAGATGTCCAAGCAGGGGAGATGAGCAATCAGCCCCAGCATTTT.

The chain couples TRBV10-3 to TRBJ2-7, with 9 nucleotides matching TRBD1. V lost 10 bases, J lost 7 bases, and 11 bases stayed unmatched. This CDR3 has 13 amino acids. Germline lookup yields CDR1 ENHRY and CDR2 SYGVKD. CDR3 amino acids: CATKPGQGMEQYF. Written as DNA, the CDR3 is TGTGCCACCAAACCGGGACAGGGTATGGAGCAGTACTTC.

The rearrangement uses TRBV15 and TRBJ2-2; 12 bases match TRBD2. After removal of 2 bases from V and 0 bases from J, the junction contained 4 bases not matched to a gene. CDR1 LNHNV and CDR2 YYDKDF come from the germline V gene (reference sequence). The CDR3 is 18 residues long. CDR3 sequence (DNA): TGTGCCACCAGCAGAAGAGGACTAGCGGGGCCGAACACCGGGGAGCTGTTTTTT. This gives the protein CATSRRGLAGPNTGELFF.

The J gene is TRBJ2-5, the V gene TRBV7-7; either TRBD1 or TRBD2 may supply D (7 bases each). V lost 4 bases to trimming and J lost 4 bases, with 16 bases between them. This CDR3 region has 15 residues. From germline, CDR1 is SSHAT and CDR2 FNYEAQ (reference sequence). The CDR3 region has the DNA TGTGCCAGCAGCTCACAGGGGAGGGGGCGAGAGACCCAGTACTTC. Its translation: CASSSQGRGRETQYF.

The V and J genes are TRBV20-1 and TRBJ2-2; D remains ambiguous. V gave up 3 bases and J gave up 3 bases, with 17 bases separating them. CDR1 DFQATT and CDR2 SNEGSKA come from the germline V gene (reference sequence). The CDR3 totals 16 residues. The CDR3 reads CSARSTYTGDTGELFF. Here the CDR3 DNA reads TGCAGTGCTAGGAGCACCTACACGGGTGACACCGGGGAGCTGTTTTTT.

V gene TRBV28 combines with J gene TRBJ1-2; D remains unclear. The CDR3 runs 15 residues. V was shortened by 2 bases and J by 4 bases, with 14 bases between the two germline ends. Germline V gene data show CDR1 as MDHEN and CDR2 as SYDVKM. CDR3 sequence: CASSLRGINGYGYTF. The DNA of the CDR3 is TGTGCCAGCAGTTTACGGGGTATCAACGGCTATGGCTACACCTTC.

V and J are TRBV7-9 and TRBJ1-2; D is perhaps TRBD1 (6 bases). Germline CDR1 reads SEHNR; CDR2 reads FQNEAQ (reference sequence). The CDR3 loop spans 14 amino acids. V lost 2 bases and J lost 4, with 11 bases in between. CDR3: CASSLKDRSYGYTF. The DNA of the CDR3 is TGTGCCAGCAGCTTAAAGGACAGAAGCTATGGCTACACCTTC.

This clonotype was observed a handful of times. CDR3 amino acids: CAISLLAGEGSEQYF. The CDR3 nucleotides are TGTGCCATCAGCTTACTAGCGGGGGAGGGTAGTGAGCAGTACTTC. The V and J genes are TRBV10-3 and TRBJ2-7; 11 positions match TRBD2. The CDR3 runs 15 residues. With V trimmed by 6 bases and J by 7 bases, 11 bases remained unmatched. CDR1 ENHRY and CDR2 SYGVKD come from the germline V gene.

DNA of the CDR3: TGTGCCAGCAGCATATACTTGACGGGGAGCTACGAGCAGTACTTC. Translation: CASSIYLTGSYEQYF. The V call is TRBV5-6, the J call TRBJ2-7; D may be TRBD2 (5 bases). The germline CDR1 and CDR2 sequences are SGHDT and YYEEEE. The CDR3 sequence is 15 residues long. Trimming stripped 4 bases from V and 3 bases from J, with 17 bases between.